This T cell receptor beta chain derives from a study of blood T cell repertoires in COVID-19. Study background: Sites in the United States, Italy and Spain provided acute and convalescent COVID-19 samples. In each case, the material was cDNA or gDNA derived from T cells, B-cell-depleted T cells, or PBMCs.

In the authors' workflow: Estimates of nucleated cell counts were drawn from the amplification of reference gene primers. Some clones are missing from TCRdb's copy, which holds only in-frame ones; the method was immunoSEQ multiplex PCR. V and J calls and clone size are as listed in that table; D and trimming were resolved from the DNA. The data contain roughly 86,000 clones, around 81% of them seen just once; the ten biggest clones take up roughly 8.2%. Losses at the gene ends were 3 bases for V and 0 bases for J; bases not matched to a gene: 4. The CDR3 is made up of 15 amino acids. Germline-derived CDR1 and CDR2 are SGHAT and FQNNGV.

Sequenced sample: peripheral blood. This TCR was sampled from a man in his fifties or sixties who had recovered from COVID-19. The chain carries TRBV11-2 and TRBJ2-5, with 7 positions matching TRBD1. The CDR3 protein is CASSFRQGHQETQYF. DNA of the CDR3: TGTGCCAGCAGCTTTAGACAGGGTCACCAAGAGACCCAGTACTTC.